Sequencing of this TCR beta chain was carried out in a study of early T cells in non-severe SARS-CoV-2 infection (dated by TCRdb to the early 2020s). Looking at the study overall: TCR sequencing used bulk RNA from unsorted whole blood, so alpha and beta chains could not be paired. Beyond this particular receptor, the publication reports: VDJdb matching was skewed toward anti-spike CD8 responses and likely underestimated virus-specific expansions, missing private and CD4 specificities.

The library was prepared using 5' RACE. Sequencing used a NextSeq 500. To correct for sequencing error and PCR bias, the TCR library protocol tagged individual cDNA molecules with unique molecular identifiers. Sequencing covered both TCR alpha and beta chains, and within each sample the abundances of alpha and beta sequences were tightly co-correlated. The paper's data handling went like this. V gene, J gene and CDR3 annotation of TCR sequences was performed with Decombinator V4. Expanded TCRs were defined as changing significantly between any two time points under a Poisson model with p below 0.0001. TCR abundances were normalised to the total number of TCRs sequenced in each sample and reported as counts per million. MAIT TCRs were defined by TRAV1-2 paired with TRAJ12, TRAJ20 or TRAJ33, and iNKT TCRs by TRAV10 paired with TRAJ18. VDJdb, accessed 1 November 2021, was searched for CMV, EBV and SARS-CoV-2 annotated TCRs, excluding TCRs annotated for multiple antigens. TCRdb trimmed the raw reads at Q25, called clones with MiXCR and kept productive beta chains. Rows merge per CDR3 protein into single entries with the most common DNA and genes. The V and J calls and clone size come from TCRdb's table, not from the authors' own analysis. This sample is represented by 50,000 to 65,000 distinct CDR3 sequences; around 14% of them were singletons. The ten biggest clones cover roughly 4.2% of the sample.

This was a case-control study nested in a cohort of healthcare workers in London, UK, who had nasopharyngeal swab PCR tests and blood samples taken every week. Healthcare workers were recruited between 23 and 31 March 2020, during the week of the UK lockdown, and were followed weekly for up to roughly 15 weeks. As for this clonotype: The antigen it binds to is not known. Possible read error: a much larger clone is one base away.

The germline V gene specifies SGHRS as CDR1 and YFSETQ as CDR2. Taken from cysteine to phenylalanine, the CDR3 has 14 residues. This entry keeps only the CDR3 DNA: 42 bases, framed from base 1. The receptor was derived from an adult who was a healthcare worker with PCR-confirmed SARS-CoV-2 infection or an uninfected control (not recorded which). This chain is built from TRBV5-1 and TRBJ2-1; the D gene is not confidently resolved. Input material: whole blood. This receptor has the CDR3 CVSSSVGLGNEQFF. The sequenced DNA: TGCGTCAGCAGCTCCGTGGGGTTGGGTAATGAGCAGTTCTTC.